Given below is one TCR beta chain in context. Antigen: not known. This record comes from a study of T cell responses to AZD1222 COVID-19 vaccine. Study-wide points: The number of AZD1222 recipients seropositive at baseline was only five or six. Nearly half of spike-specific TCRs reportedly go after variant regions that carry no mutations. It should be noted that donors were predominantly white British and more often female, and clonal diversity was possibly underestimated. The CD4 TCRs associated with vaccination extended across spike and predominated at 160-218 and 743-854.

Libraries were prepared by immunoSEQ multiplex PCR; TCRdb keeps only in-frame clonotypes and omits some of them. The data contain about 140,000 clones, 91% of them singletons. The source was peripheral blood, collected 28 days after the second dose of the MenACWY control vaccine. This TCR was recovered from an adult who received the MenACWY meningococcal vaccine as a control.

The CDR3 loop is CASRQDRAPYF. In DNA, the CDR3 is TGTGCCAGCAGACAAGACAGGGCGCCGTACTTC. The rearrangement uses TRBV12-3 or TRBV12-4 and TRBJ2-7; 7 bases fit TRBD1. This CDR3 spans 11 amino acids. Trimming took 6 bases from V and 12 from J; bases not matched to a gene: 8.